This T cell receptor (beta chain) was recovered during a study of T cells in Graves' hyperthyroidism and ophthalmopathy. Study as a whole: Before any treatment, at initial diagnosis, peripheral blood was collected.

This clonotype came up many times. The V gene's germline CDR1 is LGHDT and CDR2 YNNKEL (reference sequence). The CDR3 consists of 16 residues. The ends were cut back, 0 bases at V and 1 base at J, with 12 bases in the middle. Used for diagnoses were clinical symptoms, serum thyroxine and TRAb, thyroid ultrasound and orbital computed tomography. TCR beta CDR3 regions were amplified from RNA transcripts. The TCR CDR3 first-round RT-PCR relied on the HTBI primer set. TCRdb processed the multiplex PCR reads anew with MiXCR; each CDR3 protein has one entry. This sample yields over 350,000 distinct CDR3 sequences, of which roughly 14% are seen a single time; around 14% belongs to the top ten.

The origin of this receptor is a man between 18 and 35 years old with Graves' ophthalmopathy. V usage is TRBV3-1 and J usage is TRBJ2-5; tentatively, D is TRBD2 (6 bases). The sequenced sample was blood. The CDR3 loop reads CASSQDALAPQETQYF. CDR3 bases: TGTGCCAGCAGCCAAGATGCGCTAGCGCCCCAAGAGACCCAGTACTTC.